This TCR beta chain was captured in a study of patients and donors after allogeneic stem cell transplantation. The trim removed 5 bases at V and 6 bases at J, leaving 10 bases unmatched. This CDR3 spans 16 amino acids. Germline V gives CDR1 KGHDR, CDR2 SFDVKD. TCRdb re-called the RT-PCR reads through MiXCR, storing one row per CDR3 protein. Among 200,000 to 250,000 distinct CDR3 sequences listed, roughly 14% were seen once. Sequencing used blood, either unsorted or a sorted T cell fraction (not recorded which). The TCR sequence derives from a human donor who was either an allogeneic HSCT recipient or a stem cell or donor lymphocyte infusion donor (not recorded which). It is not recorded whose cells these are; they may come from a transplant donor. The genes are TRBV24-1 and TRBJ2-1, with 9 bases matching TRBD2. The CDR3 region has the DNA TGTGCCACCAGTGGTACCTTAGCGGGGGCGTTCAATGAGCAGTTCTTC. The encoded protein is CATSGTLAGAFNEQFF.